The rows below give T cell receptor beta chains drawn from one sample of a study of OX40 agonist ivuxolimab in advanced cancers. Profiled with immunoSEQ multiplex PCR; TCRdb holds only in-frame clones, not every one. The data hold around 65,000 clones, with roughly 89% observed a single time. The input for sequencing was CD4+ or CD8+ T cells sorted from blood, taken in a trial of the OX40 agonist ivuxolimab. The receptors were gathered from an adult with an advanced solid tumor such as melanoma, head and neck, liver or kidney cancer. The CDR3 runs from the conserved cysteine through the conserved F or W. Each record gives: J gene, clone size, V gene, CDR3 protein. Some rows mark clone size as missing; the rest say once, few, many or name a class of expanded clone.

j_gene: TRBJ1-2; abundance: NA; v_gene: TRBV28; CDR3aa: CASSFGGHHQPNYGYTF
j_gene: TRBJ2-1; abundance: NA; v_gene: TRBV28; CDR3aa: CASSLSGSYNEQFF
j_gene: TRBJ2-5; abundance: NA; v_gene: TRBV27; CDR3aa: CASMETQYF
j_gene: TRBJ1-5; abundance: NA; v_gene: TRBV27; CDR3aa: CASSLQGPSPGPQHF
j_gene: TRBJ2-3; abundance: NA; v_gene: TRBV7-2; CDR3aa: CASTFGGAGGDTQYF
j_gene: TRBJ2-7; abundance: NA; v_gene: TRBV18; CDR3aa: CASSPGDRNYEQYF
j_gene: TRBJ2-3; abundance: once; v_gene: TRBV7-3; CDR3aa: CASSLGEEQYF
j_gene: TRBJ2-5; abundance: NA; v_gene: TRBV7-2; CDR3aa: CASSWGRRTQYF
j_gene: TRBJ2-3; abundance: NA; v_gene: TRBV11-3; CDR3aa: CASSSRGAGSTDTQYF
j_gene: TRBJ1-1; abundance: NA; v_gene: TRBV15; CDR3aa: CATSLTGAYTEAFF
j_gene: TRBJ2-1; abundance: NA; v_gene: TRBV20-1; CDR3aa: CSALGGEQFF
j_gene: TRBJ2-6; abundance: few; v_gene: TRBV5-1; CDR3aa: CASSLVGTGGAGANVLTF
j_gene: TRBJ1-1; abundance: NA; v_gene: TRBV10-3; CDR3aa: CAISVSGTVMNTEAFF
j_gene: TRBJ2-5; abundance: NA; v_gene: TRBV27; CDR3aa: CASSLFAGGSRTQYF
j_gene: TRBJ2-4; abundance: NA; v_gene: TRBV30; CDR3aa: CAWRNIAKNIQYF
j_gene: TRBJ1-1; abundance: NA; v_gene: TRBV7-9; CDR3aa: CASTRQGNTEAFF
j_gene: TRBJ2-3; abundance: NA; v_gene: TRBV7-2; CDR3aa: CASSLSARETTQYF
j_gene: TRBJ2-1; abundance: NA; v_gene: TRBV7-2; CDR3aa: CVSSSLAGYEQFF
j_gene: TRBJ2-3; abundance: NA; v_gene: TRBV5-3; CDR3aa: CARSLWRQGGDTQYF
j_gene: TRBJ1-2; abundance: NA; v_gene: TRBV7-2; CDR3aa: CASSLAPGGYTF
j_gene: TRBJ2-5; abundance: NA; v_gene: TRBV6-5; CDR3aa: CASTGLGTQYF
j_gene: TRBJ2-6; abundance: NA; v_gene: TRBV28; CDR3aa: CATGKAGANVLTF
j_gene: TRBJ2-1; abundance: NA; v_gene: TRBV7-9; CDR3aa: CASSDYNEQFF
j_gene: TRBJ2-7; abundance: NA; v_gene: TRBV5-1; CDR3aa: CASSLEGGTRAVYEQYF
j_gene: TRBJ2-7; abundance: NA; v_gene: TRBV11-3; CDR3aa: CASSLGPRSEQYF
j_gene: TRBJ2-2; abundance: NA; v_gene: TRBV5-1; CDR3aa: CASSLRDRGVGELFF
j_gene: TRBJ1-3; abundance: NA; v_gene: TRBV28; CDR3aa: CASSSLFSGNTIYF
j_gene: TRBJ2-1; abundance: NA; v_gene: TRBV5-5; CDR3aa: CASSPNPGTGDENEQFF
j_gene: TRBJ1-4; abundance: NA; v_gene: TRBV4-1; CDR3aa: CASSPLGATNEKLFF
j_gene: TRBJ1-1; abundance: few; v_gene: TRBV7-2; CDR3aa: CASSTRQGWAFF
j_gene: TRBJ1-2; abundance: NA; v_gene: TRBV28; CDR3aa: CASSPSGANYGYTF
j_gene: TRBJ2-2; abundance: NA; v_gene: TRBV11-2; CDR3aa: CASSLVAGDTGELFF
j_gene: TRBJ2-3; abundance: NA; v_gene: TRBV7-2; CDR3aa: CASSLGESTDTQYF
j_gene: TRBJ2-7; abundance: NA; v_gene: TRBV7-9; CDR3aa: CASSLVEGKQYF
j_gene: TRBJ2-7; abundance: NA; v_gene: TRBV5-1; CDR3aa: CASSPRGPSPYEQYF
j_gene: TRBJ2-3; abundance: NA; v_gene: TRBV6-5; CDR3aa: CASTVSFTDTQYF
j_gene: TRBJ2-7; abundance: NA; v_gene: TRBV7-2; CDR3aa: CASSPGLAGGVEYEQYF
j_gene: TRBJ2-7; abundance: NA; v_gene: TRBV5-6; CDR3aa: CASSLVGQGFSEQYF
j_gene: TRBJ2-5; abundance: NA; v_gene: TRBV7-2; CDR3aa: CASSLAALGTQYF
j_gene: TRBJ1-1; abundance: NA; v_gene: TRBV9; CDR3aa: CASSLGDGSTEAFF
j_gene: TRBJ1-4; abundance: NA; v_gene: TRBV28; CDR3aa: CASSLSVGGFEKLFF
j_gene: TRBJ2-7; abundance: NA; v_gene: TRBV6-5; CDR3aa: CASRRPGSGYEQYF
j_gene: TRBJ2-1; abundance: once; v_gene: TRBV7-2; CDR3aa: CASSSRAGRGHNEQFF
j_gene: TRBJ1-5; abundance: NA; v_gene: TRBV28; CDR3aa: CASSSGQGEYQPQHF
j_gene: TRBJ1-2; abundance: NA; v_gene: TRBV18; CDR3aa: CASSPTGTGDYGYTF
j_gene: TRBJ2-1; abundance: NA; v_gene: TRBV7-2; CDR3aa: CASSVLGTGIHNEQFF
j_gene: TRBJ1-4; abundance: NA; v_gene: TRBV5-1; CDR3aa: CASSTGTANEKLFF
j_gene: TRBJ2-5; abundance: NA; v_gene: TRBV29-1; CDR3aa: CSVEGDTRGAQYF
j_gene: TRBJ1-5; abundance: NA; v_gene: TRBV7-8; CDR3aa: CASSSRTGRYQPQHF
j_gene: TRBJ2-3; abundance: once; v_gene: TRBV29-1; CDR3aa: CSVERYLAGADTQYF
j_gene: TRBJ1-6; abundance: once; v_gene: TRBV5-1; CDR3aa: CASSLEGANSPLHF
j_gene: TRBJ2-5; abundance: NA; v_gene: TRBV7-2; CDR3aa: CASSLVVAGEGETQYF
j_gene: TRBJ1-4; abundance: NA; v_gene: TRBV5-1; CDR3aa: CASSPGQATNEKLFF
j_gene: TRBJ2-7; abundance: NA; v_gene: TRBV21-1; CDR3aa: CASNLHWTSGPLFNEQYF
j_gene: TRBJ2-5; abundance: NA; v_gene: TRBV5-1; CDR3aa: CASSLGQSQYF